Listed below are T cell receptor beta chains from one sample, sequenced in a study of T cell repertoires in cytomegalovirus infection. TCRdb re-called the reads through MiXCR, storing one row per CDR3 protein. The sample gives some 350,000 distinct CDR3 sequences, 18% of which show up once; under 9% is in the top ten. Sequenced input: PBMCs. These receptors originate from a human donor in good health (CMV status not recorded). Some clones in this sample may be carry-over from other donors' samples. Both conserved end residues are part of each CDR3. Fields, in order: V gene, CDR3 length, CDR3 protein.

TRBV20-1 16 CSARDRAYPNTGELFF
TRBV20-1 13 CSARPADRGEQYF
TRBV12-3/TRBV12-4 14 CATRSRGLGSPLHF
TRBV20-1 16 CSASVRTSGGPDTQYF
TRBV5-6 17 CASSSDRSRKPTDTQYF
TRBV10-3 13 CATTTGEPYEQYF
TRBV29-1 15 CSVTGRGGHQETQYF
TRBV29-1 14 CSVEDLGKGYGYTF
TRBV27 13 CASSLRGSTGQYF
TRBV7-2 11 CASSWGGEQFF
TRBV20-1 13 CSASFNTYTEAFF
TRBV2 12 CASAYSQEGGIF
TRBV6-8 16 CASSISTGDITGELFF
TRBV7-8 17 CASSLERTSGGRETQYF
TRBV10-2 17 CASSDSYGGGRVETQYF
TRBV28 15 CASSFTGVGRYEQYF
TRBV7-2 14 CASSKTGGNTEAFF
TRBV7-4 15 CASSLEAGITDTQYF
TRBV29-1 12 CSVEGQGLGYTF
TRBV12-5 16 CASAPKDRKVTETQYF
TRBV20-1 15 CSAPLGTGKLETQYF
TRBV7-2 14 CASSSGRGHEKLFF
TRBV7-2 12 CASSPRSYGYTF
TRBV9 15 CASSVGPTGAHEQYF
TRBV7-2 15 CASSEPGLAVYEQFF
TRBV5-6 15 CASSLMSSGNNEQFF
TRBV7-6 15 CASSPDGVVLYEQYF
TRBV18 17 CASSPRTGGANYNEQFF
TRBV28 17 CASSFSNRGFEDEKLFF
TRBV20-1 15 CSARDRSGTGTEAFF
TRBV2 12 CASSDAEETQYF
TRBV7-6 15 CASSLGGVSYNEQFF
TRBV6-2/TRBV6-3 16 CASSYSQGGWRTEAFF
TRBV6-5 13 CASSYDSTYEQYF
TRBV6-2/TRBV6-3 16 CASSARTSGYQETQYF
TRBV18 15 CASSRASGGTDTQYF
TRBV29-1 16 CSVEGTSGGPQETQYF
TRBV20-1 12 CSASTGSGEQYF
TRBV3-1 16 CASSQEAPDRGNIQYF
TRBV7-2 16 CASSLDPAGNTGELFF
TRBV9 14 CASSVAPSRETQYF
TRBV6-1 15 CASKRQGSRTDTQYF
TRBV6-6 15 CASSYSPGITRGYTF
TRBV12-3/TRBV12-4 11 CASSFGSSYTF